The present entry profiles one T cell receptor (beta chain) with its context. Its antigen has not been determined. Base-call qualities are not available, and no considerably larger clone is one nucleotide away. The CDR3 spans 14 residues, from the cysteine through the phenylalanine. Only CDR3 DNA remains: 42 bases, in frame from the first base. The germline V gene supplies CDR1 MNHEY and CDR2 SVGAGI. V gives up 5 bases and J gives up 12 bases, and the segment between their germline ends measures 19 bases. Whole blood was collected in K2EDTA tubes by collaborating institutions according to the institutions' own protocols. For TCRbeta analysis, collaborator samples were shipped as frozen whole blood, as isolated PBMCs, or as DNA extracted from either sample type. The data originate from a study of blood T cell repertoires in COVID-19 (dated by TCRdb to between 2020 and 2021). With respect to the entire study: Collaborator samples came from the United States, Italy and Spain and covered acute and convalescent phases of COVID-19. The prospective study material was composed of cDNA or gDNA derived from T cells, B-cell-depleted T cells, or PBMCs. Deeply sampled blood TCRbeta repertoires from subjects exposed to, actively infected with, or recovered from COVID-19 were included in the dataset. A freely available public database, intended as a resource for researchers studying the immune response to SARS-CoV-2, is where the repertoires were released. Samples came from the ongoing ImmuneRACE study (first 160 participants) plus 1,254 subjects from 6 global collaborators. A de-identified subject ID, COVID-19 status, age in years and sex were almost always included in the sample metadata. Where HLA class I and class II types were available, the types were taken from metadata supplied by the sample provider, not from assay-based typing. Broader findings and caveats from the paper: How much clinical and demographic metadata was included differed by source and by participant, and the metadata was provided uncurated.

TCRbeta CDR3 regions were amplified from genomic DNA using the immunoSEQ Assay, a bias-controlled multiplex PCR. On the study's bioinformatics: Within the assay, amplification of reference gene primers was used to estimate how many nucleated cells each sample contained. To quantify the absolute abundance of each unique TCRbeta CDR3 rearrangement, sequence reads were collapsed and filtered. Productive Simpson clonality was computed per sample as the square root of Simpson's diversity index over productive rearrangements. Entries here come from immuneACCESS through TCRdb and include only in-frame sequences with V and J called. Some clones fail to appear in such tables; in the studies checked, an unresolved V gene covers under half of the shortfall, and the cause of the remainder is unknown. The DNA was the basis for D and trimming; V, J and clone size are from that table. This sample gives fewer than 60,000 clones in total; approximately 85% of them show up just once. 5.5% to 7.5% of the sample rests with the top ten.

Sequenced sample: peripheral blood. The sequence came from a man aged 60 to 75 with acute or convalescent COVID-19. Recombination joined TRBV6-5 with TRBJ1-4, with TRBD1 tentatively as D gene (5 bases match). The sequenced DNA: TGTGCCAGCAGTCCGGGGACTTCCGTGAAGGAACTGTTTTTT. The resulting protein is CASSPGTSVKELFF.